The 26 T cell receptor beta chains in this list originate from one sample, sequenced in a study of cytomegalovirus exposure and HLA in healthy donors. The PCR ran on 60 Vbeta and 13 Jbeta primers. The repertoire was sequenced with immunoSEQ multiplex PCR; TCRdb's copy has only in-frame clones and lacks some. The sample yields around 110,000 clones, around 85% seen once. The sample consisted of PBMCs. These receptors came from a man aged 55-75 years in good health and CMV-seronegative.

This chain connects TRBV7-3 to TRBJ2-1; D not certain. The CDR3 extends over 13 amino acids. Germline V gene sequence: CDR1 SGHTA, CDR2 FQGTGA. Trimming cost V 2 bases and J 2 bases, with 4 bases left between them. CDR3 amino acids: CASSLGPYNEQFF. For the CDR3, the DNA is TGTGCCAGCAGCTTAGGGCCCTACAATGAGCAGTTCTTC.

The chain joins TRBV4-3 to TRBJ2-2; 11 nucleotides agree with TRBD2. From germline, CDR1 is LGHNA and CDR2 YSLEER. This CDR3 region has 16 residues. The trim removed 3 bases at V and 4 bases at J, leaving 4 bases unmatched. Here the CDR3 DNA reads TGCGCCAGCAGCCAGTTAGCGGGGGGGCCCACCGGGGAGCTGTTTTTT. It encodes CASSQLAGGPTGELFF.

The J gene is TRBJ1-3, the V gene TRBV7-6; perhaps TRBD1 as D (5 bases). Trimming pared 3 bases from V and 1 base from J, leaving 7 bases between. The germline V gene has CDR1 SGHVS and CDR2 FNYEAQ. This CDR3 has 14 residues. The CDR3 spells CASSFGGSGNTIYF. Written as DNA, the CDR3 is TGTGCCAGCAGCTTCGGGGGGTCTGGAAACACCATATATTTT.

This chain joins TRBV27 and TRBJ2-2, with 16 bases aligning to TRBD2. CDR3 length: 17 residues. Germline loops: CDR1 MNHEY, CDR2 SMNVEV (reference sequence). V lost 5 bases and J lost 6; bases outside the gene matches: 6. The CDR3 loop reads CASSAPGTSGGAGELFF. In DNA form, the CDR3 reads TGTGCCAGCAGTGCCCCCGGGACTAGCGGGGGGGCCGGGGAGCTGTTTTTT.

With regard to this clone: Sequence at one end of the junction differs from germline and may be a read error. V and J are TRBV7-9 and TRBJ1-6; no clear D gene. This CDR3 contains 12 residues. Germline CDR1 and CDR2: SEHNR and FQNEAQ (reference sequence). The CDR3 region has the DNA TGTTCCAGCAGCCACGAGCATGCACCCCTCCACTTT. It translates to CSSSHEHAPLHF.

The V call is TRBV5-4, the J call TRBJ1-3; a weak D match, TRBD1 (5 bases). V lost 3 bases to trimming and J lost 4 bases, with 11 bases between them. The length of the CDR3 is 14 residues. CDR1 SGHNT and CDR2 YYREEE come from the germline V gene (reference sequence). The CDR3 DNA reads TGTGCCAGCAGCTACCAGGGCCTCGGAAACACCATATATTTT. It specifies CASSYQGLGNTIYF.

This clone was recorded a few times. The V and J genes are TRBV27 and TRBJ2-7, with D possibly being TRBD2 (5 bases). Germline CDR1 is MNHEY and CDR2 is SMNVEV (reference sequence). This CDR3 contains 16 residues. V shed 0 bases and J shed 0 bases, with 12 bases lying between them. The chain's CDR3 is CASSLSGYGSSYEQYF. CDR3 coding DNA: TGTGCCAGCAGTTTATCGGGGTATGGGAGCTCCTACGAGCAGTACTTC.

The rearrangement uses TRBV2 and TRBJ2-3; D not certain. The CDR3 spans 14 residues. Looked up from germline, CDR1 is SNHLY and CDR2 is FYNNEI. V lost 3 bases and J 5 bases, leaving 12 bases between the germline ends. The CDR3 DNA follows: TGTGCCAGCAGTGATCGGTCCGAGCGAGATACGCAGTATTTT. Translated: CASSDRSERDTQYF.

The rearrangement uses TRBV5-1 and TRBJ2-2, with 12 bases matching TRBD2. The germline CDR1 and CDR2 sequences are SGHRS and YFSETQ. This CDR3 has 17 residues. V lost 4 bases to trimming and J lost 3 bases; unmatched junction nucleotides: 7. The CDR3 DNA follows: TGCGCCAGCAGCGCACAACTAGCGGGGGGATACACCGGGGAGCTGTTTTTT. Translation: CASSAQLAGGYTGELFF.

The chain employs TRBV7-9 and TRBJ2-5; possibly TRBD2 for D (6 bases). V was clipped by 5 bases and J by 4 bases, with 14 bases between them. CDR1 SEHNR and CDR2 FQNEAQ come from the germline V gene (reference sequence). The CDR3 has 14 amino acids. The CDR3: CASSTAGWAETQYF. The CDR3 DNA reads as TGTGCCAGCAGCACCGCGGGGTGGGCAGAGACCCAGTACTTC.

The CDR3: CASSIDRTSGNTIYF. CDR3 DNA sequence: TGTGCCAGCAGCATCGACAGGACCTCTGGAAACACCATATATTTT. The V call is TRBV5-6, the J call TRBJ1-3, with a possible D match to TRBD1 (6 bases). The CDR3 runs to 15 residues. V lost 4 bases and J 0 bases, leaving 11 bases between the germline ends. CDR1 is SGHDT, CDR2 YYEEEE, per germline.

The V call is TRBV4-2, the J call TRBJ1-2, with a weak D call TRBD1 (5 bases). Trimming left V 4 bases short and J 2 bases short, with 20 bases between. This CDR3 has 17 residues. Germline V gene lookup returns CDR1 LGHNA and CDR2 YNFKEQ. CDR3 in DNA: TGTGCCAGCAGCCCTCGCCCCTCCGATCCAGGGAACTATGGCTACACCTTC. This sequence encodes CASSPRPSDPGNYGYTF.

This clone was counted once. The chain recombines TRBV15 with TRBJ2-5; D call uncertain. The germline gives CDR1 LNHNV, CDR2 YYDKDF (reference sequence). Trimming stripped 3 bases from V and 1 base from J, with 9 bases between. The CDR3 is made up of 14 amino acids. The DNA for the CDR3 is TGTGCCACCAGCAGTCGGGTTTTCCAAGAGACCCAGTACTTC. This sequence encodes CATSSRVFQETQYF.

This clone was recorded a few times. The V gene is TRBV7-8, the J gene TRBJ1-5, with no clear D. The ends were cut back, 0 bases at V and 5 bases at J, with 8 bases in the middle. The CDR3 spans 14 residues. CDR1 SGHVS and CDR2 FQNEAQ come from the germline V gene. The CDR3 DNA reads TGTGCCAGCAGCTTAGCAGGCGGGGATCAGCCCCAGCATTTT. This gives the protein CASSLAGGDQPQHF.

The chain links TRBV6-1 to TRBJ1-3; 7 bases match TRBD1. V gave up 4 bases and J gave up 8 bases; unmatched junction bases: 8. This CDR3 has 14 residues. Germline CDR1 and CDR2: MNHNS and SASEGT. CDR3 sequence: CASSGLTDRDTIYF. As DNA, the CDR3 is TGTGCCAGCAGTGGCCTGACAGACAGGGACACCATATATTTT.

This sequence joins TRBV4-1 and TRBJ2-3, with a possible D match to TRBD2 (6 bases). V was clipped by 4 bases and J by 2 bases, with 10 bases between them. Germline CDR1 is MGHRA and CDR2 is YSYEKL. The CDR3 loop spans 14 amino acids. CDR3 coding DNA: TGCGCCAGCAGCCTGGAGGGCGTCACAGATACGCAGTATTTT. As protein: CASSLEGVTDTQYF.

V usage is TRBV28 and J usage is TRBJ1-5; tentative D call: TRBD1 (6 bases). This CDR3 is 16 amino acids long. Looked up from germline, CDR1 is MDHEN and CDR2 is SYDVKM. Trimming removed 1 base at V and 2 bases at J, with 12 bases between. CDR3 loop: CASSLFLGGRNQPQHF. CDR3 nucleotides: TGTGCCAGCAGTTTATTTTTAGGGGGACGCAATCAGCCCCAGCATTTT.

V gene TRBV5-1 combines with J gene TRBJ2-1; D might be TRBD2 (6 bases). Trimming cost V 3 bases and J 0 bases, with 13 bases left between them. Germline CDR1 is SGHRS and CDR2 is YFSETQ. CDR3 length: 16 amino acids. CDR3 loop: CASSSISGFSYNEQFF. The CDR3 region has the DNA TGCGCCAGCAGCTCAATTAGCGGTTTCTCCTACAATGAGCAGTTCTTC.

The sample holds a few counts of this clone. The genes are TRBV6-1 and TRBJ1-1, with a tentative D call TRBD1 (5 bases). Trimming took 4 bases from V and 5 from J, leaving 17 bases between them. The CDR3 loop spans 15 amino acids. CDR1 and CDR2 from the germline V gene are MNHNS and SASEGT. The CDR3 loop is CASSGTDRRQTEAFF. CDR3 sequence (DNA): TGTGCCAGCAGTGGAACCGACAGAAGACAAACTGAAGCTTTCTTT.

This sequence joins TRBV7-2 and TRBJ1-5, with D hard to call. Per germline, CDR1 SGHTA and CDR2 FQGNSA. The CDR3 covers 14 residues. Trimming left V 1 base short and J 2 bases short, with 6 bases between. CDR3 DNA sequence: TGTGCCAGCAGCTTAGGGCGGGGCAATCAGCCCCAGCATTTT. Its translation is CASSLGRGNQPQHF.

This sequence joins TRBV4-2 and TRBJ1-1; possibly TRBD1 for D (6 bases). The CDR3 length is 15 residues. From germline, CDR1 is LGHNA and CDR2 YNFKEQ. The ends were cut back, 3 bases at V and 4 bases at J, with 15 bases in the middle. The CDR3 DNA reads TGTGCCAGCAGCCATCTCAACAGGGACGCCACTGAAGCTTTCTTT. Translated: CASSHLNRDATEAFF.

The rearrangement joins TRBV21-1 to TRBJ1-2. TRBV21-1 is an annotated pseudogene. There are 11 residues in the CDR3. Here the CDR3 DNA reads TGTGCCAGCAGCAAAGCCCCGGGCTACACCTTC. Its protein is CASSKAPGYTF.

The genes are TRBV7-6 and TRBJ2-3; 9 positions match TRBD1. The germline CDR1 and CDR2 sequences are SGHVS and FNYEAQ. Losses at the gene ends were 6 bases for V and 3 bases for J; bases not matched to a gene: 7. This CDR3 spans 15 amino acids. The CDR3 spells CASSSRDRVTDTQYF. The CDR3 DNA is TGTGCCAGCAGTTCCCGGGACAGGGTTACAGATACGCAGTATTTT.

This chain joins TRBV6-1 and TRBJ1-1; TRBD1 agrees at 7 bases. Germline-derived CDR1 and CDR2 are MNHNS and SASEGT. The junction had 4 bases not matched to a gene; V was cut back by 0 bases and J by 3 bases. This CDR3 has 15 amino acids. The CDR3 here is CASSEATGHHTEAFF. CDR3 coding DNA: TGTGCCAGCAGTGAAGCGACAGGGCATCACACTGAAGCTTTCTTT.

The V call is TRBV7-7, the J call TRBJ2-2; a weak D match, TRBD2 (5 bases). Trimming pared 5 bases from V and 6 bases from J, leaving 10 bases between. The CDR3 consists of 13 residues. Germline CDR1 reads SSHAT; CDR2 reads FNYEAQ (reference sequence). CDR3 nucleotides: TGTGCCAGCAGCCCCCACGGGGCCGGGGAGCTGTTTTTT. The encoded protein is CASSPHGAGELFF.

The sample holds a few counts of this clone. The chain joins TRBV7-2 to TRBJ2-5; 14 bases fit TRBD2. J lost 2 bases, V lost 5 bases, and 13 bases had no gene match. Germline lookup yields CDR1 SGHTA and CDR2 FQGNSA. The CDR3 sequence is 19 residues long. DNA for the CDR3: TGTGCCAGCAGCCCTAGACTAGCGGGGGGGCCGACCAAGCAAGAGACCCAGTACTTC. It is translated as CASSPRLAGGPTKQETQYF. The entire variable domain, with the rest obtained from reference TRBV7-2 and TRBJ2-5, is as follows: GAGVSQSPSNKVTEKGKDVELRCDPISGHTALYWYRQSLGQGLEFLIYFQGNSAPDKSGLPSDRFSAERTGGSVSTLTIQRTQQEDSAVYLCASSPRLAGGPTKQETQYFGPGTRLLVL.